One sample yielded the 16 T cell receptor beta chains listed below, sequenced in a study of blood T cells in healthy people across ages. A second PCR, run for about 6 to 12 cycles, used a sample-barcoded 5' primer plus a J-beta primer mix. TCRdb independently ran MiXCR on the 5' RACE reads; one entry per CDR3 protein. Of fewer than 750,000 distinct CDR3 sequences listed, less than 60% are singletons. Sequencing used blood. The source is a man older than 75 in good health.

The V call is TRBV30, the J call TRBJ2-3, with a possible D match to TRBD2 (6 bases). V was cut by 1 base and J by 4 bases, with 18 bases left in between. From germline, CDR1 is GTSNPN and CDR2 SVGIG (reference sequence). The CDR3 contains 16 residues. CDR3 protein: CAWSAPTAVAADTQYF. CDR3 nucleotides: TGTGCCTGGAGTGCCCCGACGGCAGTAGCGGCAGATACGCAGTATTTT.

A few counts support this clonotype. This rearrangement joins TRBV7-3 to TRBJ1-1; unclear D gene. CDR3 length: 13 residues. Germline loops: CDR1 SGHTA, CDR2 FQGTGA. Trimming shortened V by 2 bases and J by 11 bases, and 15 bases separated the two germline ends. DNA of the CDR3: TGTGCCAGCAGCTTAGCTCCATCCGATGCTGCTTTCTTT. Translating it yields CASSLAPSDAAFF.

V is TRBV29-1 and J is TRBJ1-5, with 9 bases lining up with TRBD1. The CDR3 totals 13 residues. The V segment lost 2 bases and the J segment 7 bases; nucleotides outside the gene matches: 3. CDR1 and CDR2 (germline): SQVTM, ANQGSEA. The chain's CDR3 is CSVETTGGQPQHF. DNA of the CDR3: TGCAGCGTTGAAACGACAGGGGGACAGCCCCAGCATTTT.

To note about this clonotype: A much larger clone differs from this one at a single base, so this may be a read error. The chain uses TRBV7-2 and TRBJ2-5; 8 bases fit TRBD1. From germline, CDR1 is SGHTA and CDR2 FQGNSA. The junction had 7 bases not matched to a gene; V was cut back by 5 bases and J by 5 bases. The CDR3 loop spans 14 amino acids. CDR3 region: CASSKRTGRETQYF. The CDR3 coding sequence is TGTGCCAGCAGCAAGCGGACAGGGAGGGAGACCCAGTACTTC.

The CDR3 DNA is TGTGCCAGCAGTTTTTACAGTCTTTCTGGGGCCAACGTCCTGACTTTC. This sequence encodes CASSFYSLSGANVLTF. V and J are TRBV27 and TRBJ2-6; D is unclear. Trimming shortened V by 3 bases and J by 1 base, and 10 bases separated the two germline ends. Germline V gene lookup returns CDR1 MNHEY and CDR2 SMNVEV (reference sequence). This CDR3 is built from 16 residues.

The V call is TRBV20-1, the J call TRBJ1-1, with a weak D call TRBD1 (5 bases). Germline V gives CDR1 DFQATT, CDR2 SNEGSKA (reference sequence). The CDR3 runs to 14 residues. Trimming cost V 3 bases and J 3 bases, with 14 bases left between them. This CDR3 is CSAREHDRDTEAFF. CDR3 DNA: TGCAGTGCTAGGGAACACGACAGAGACACTGAAGCTTTCTTT.

This clonotype has only a few counts. V gene TRBV28 combines with J gene TRBJ2-1, with 7 nucleotides matching TRBD1. With 6 bases clipped from V and 4 bases from J, the junction kept 6 bases outside the gene matches. Germline lookup yields CDR1 MDHEN and CDR2 SYDVKM. There are 14 residues in the CDR3. The CDR3 region has the DNA TGTGCCAGCAGACGGACAGGCGGGTACAATGAGCAGTTCTTC. Protein: CASRRTGGYNEQFF.

The chain joins TRBV21-1 to TRBJ2-1; the DNA was not compared with TRBD2, the D call given in the table. TRBV21-1 is a known pseudogene. CDR3 length: 15 residues. CDR3 coding DNA: TGTGCCAGCAGCAAGTGGGGAGGGGGTTACAATGAGCAGTTCTTC. It yields the protein CASSKWGGGYNEQFF.

This clonotype has only a few counts. This sequence joins TRBV4-3 and TRBJ1-4, with D hard to call. The CDR3 spans 14 residues. The V and J ends lost 0 bases and 8 bases respectively, with 10 bases between them. The germline V gene has CDR1 LGHNA and CDR2 YSLEER. CDR3 loop: CASSQDERAEKLFF. CDR3 DNA: TGCGCCAGCAGCCAAGATGAGCGAGCCGAAAAACTGTTTTTT.

The rearrangement links TRBV6-6 to TRBJ2-3, with D possibly TRBD1 on 5 matching bases. CDR1 and CDR2 from the germline V gene are MNHNY and SVGAGI (reference sequence). V shed 4 bases and J shed 2 bases, with 19 bases lying between them. The CDR3 is made up of 17 amino acids. CDR3 sequence: CASSLTANYGYTDTQYF. The CDR3 DNA follows: TGTGCCAGCAGTTTGACAGCTAACTATGGCTACACAGATACGCAGTATTTT.

This clonotype was detected a few times. The rearrangement links TRBV12-3 or TRBV12-4 to TRBJ2-5; tentatively, D is TRBD1 or TRBD2 (5 bases each). Trimming pared 8 bases from V and 11 bases from J, leaving 18 bases between. The CDR3 is 12 residues long. The CDR3 DNA reads as TGTGCCAGCGGGGGTTCCTACAATGAGCAGTACTTC. Residues: CASGGSYNEQYF.

The rearrangement uses TRBV6-6 and TRBJ2-7; 7 nucleotides agree with TRBD1. The CDR3 is 14 amino acids. Germline assignment: CDR1 MNHNY and CDR2 SVGAGI (reference sequence). V dropped 7 bases and J dropped 3; count of bases not matched to a gene: 9. The CDR3 DNA reads as TGTGCCAGCATCCCCCGGGACAGCTACTACGAGCAGTACTTC. Its translation is CASIPRDSYYEQYF.

This clonotype was seen repeatedly, ten times or more. The V gene is TRBV6-5, the J gene TRBJ2-5; 7 bases are shared with TRBD2. The CDR3 covers 17 residues. Per the germline V gene, CDR1 is MNHEY and CDR2 is SVGAGI. Trimming at V came to 4 bases and at J to 0 bases, leaving 11 bases not matched to a gene. The CDR3 protein is CASSSFGGGVYQETQYF. The CDR3 bases are TGTGCCAGCAGTTCCTTTGGCGGGGGAGTCTACCAAGAGACCCAGTACTTC.

Regarding this clonotype: Given a much more abundant clone one base away, this may be a read error. This chain uses TRBV6-5 with TRBJ2-3; 7 nucleotides align to TRBD2. The CDR3 length is 16 residues. The V gene end was trimmed by 5 bases and the J gene end by 3 bases; junction bases not matched to a gene: 11. Per germline, CDR1 MNHEY and CDR2 SVGAGI. The chain's CDR3 is CASSPHRPAGTDTQYF. The CDR3 DNA is TGTGCCAGCAGTCCCCACCGTCCAGCGGGGACAGATACGCAGTATTTT.

This clonotype has a handful of counts. The V gene is TRBV7-2, the J gene TRBJ1-2; D gene ambiguous. Trimming shortened V by 6 bases and J by 8 bases, and 10 bases separated the two germline ends. CDR1 is SGHTA and CDR2 is FQGNSA in the germline V gene. The CDR3 consists of 11 residues. This chain's CDR3 is CASRSMGGYTF. CDR3 bases: TGTGCCAGCAGGTCCATGGGAGGCTACACCTTC.

This clonotype has a count of ten or more. The chain carries TRBV4-2 and TRBJ2-7, with unresolved D. Trimming pared 1 base from V and 3 bases from J, leaving 7 bases between. This CDR3 region has 13 residues. The V gene's germline CDR1 is LGHNA and CDR2 YNFKEQ. The CDR3 bases are TGTGCCAGCAGCCAAGGTCAGGACTACGAGCAGTACTTC. Amino acids: CASSQGQDYEQYF.